Below are 8 T cell receptor beta chains sequenced from a single sample in a study of shared clonotypes between healthy human individuals. Naive CD8 isolation took CD45RO-negative cells positively selected for CCR7 and excluded terminally differentiated effector memory CD45RA+ cells. The data were produced by immunoSEQ multiplex PCR, yet TCRdb's version contains in-frame clones alone and is incomplete. Found here are around 600,000 clones, approximately 95% of them singletons; the top ten hold about 0.11%. The specimen sequenced was naive CD8+ T cells sorted from blood. These receptors all stem from a woman younger than 45 in good health.

This clone was observed once. The chain is built from TRBV27 and TRBJ1-4; D uncertain. The CDR3 consists of 13 residues. V was cut by 7 bases and J by 7 bases, with 13 bases left in between. CDR1 and CDR2 from the germline V gene are MNHEY and SMNVEV (reference sequence). CDR3 residues: CASKLMEGEKLFF. CDR3 sequence (DNA): TGTGCCAGCAAACTAATGGAGGGTGAAAAACTGTTTTTT.

The chain employs TRBV7-9 and TRBJ2-6; the D gene is possibly TRBD2 (5 bases). The CDR3 has 17 residues. V lost 6 bases, J lost 0 bases, and 15 bases lay in between. Germline assignment: CDR1 SEHNR and CDR2 FQNEAQ (reference sequence). CDR3 sequence reads: CASRGGLSSSGANVLTF. As DNA, the CDR3 is TGTGCCAGCAGAGGAGGACTTTCGAGCTCTGGGGCCAACGTCCTGACTTTC.

On this clone itself: This same CDR3 is encoded by further DNA sequences in the sample. The genes are TRBV27 and TRBJ1-2, with TRBD1 identical over 7 bases. CDR3 length: 12 amino acids. J lost 4 bases, V lost 6 bases, and 2 bases had no gene match. The germline CDR1 and CDR2 sequences are MNHEY and SMNVEV (reference sequence). The CDR3 loop reads CASRTGFYGYTF. The CDR3 coding sequence is TGTGCCAGCAGGACAGGGTTCTATGGCTACACCTTC.

The CDR3 loop is CASSPPAGVSGANVLTF. The DNA of the CDR3 is TGTGCCAGCTCACCACCGGCTGGAGTGTCTGGGGCCAACGTCCTGACTTTC. V usage is TRBV18 and J usage is TRBJ2-6, with D uncertain. The CDR3 totals 17 residues. Trimming cost V 0 bases and J 1 base, with 10 bases left between them. CDR1 KGHSH and CDR2 LQKENI come from the germline V gene.

As regards this clone: The junction departs from the called germline gene at one end, perhaps through a read error. The chain uses TRBV5-6 and TRBJ2-7, with TRBD2 matching over 10 bases. The CDR3 spans 18 residues. Per germline, CDR1 SGHDT and CDR2 YYEEEE. CDR3 nucleotide sequence: TGTGCCAGCAGCTTTGGGAGTCTAGCGGGAGTGTTCTCCCACGAGCAGTACTTC. It is translated as CASSFGSLAGVFSHEQYF.

The chain recombines TRBV27 with TRBJ2-1; possibly TRBD1 for D (5 bases). V lost 6 bases and J 4 bases, leaving 13 bases between the germline ends. The CDR3 extends over 14 amino acids. Germline values: CDR1 MNHEY, CDR2 SMNVEV (reference sequence). In DNA, the CDR3 is TGTGCCAGCAGAACACAGACAGTATACAATGAGCAGTTCTTC. It translates to CASRTQTVYNEQFF.

V is TRBV29-1 and J is TRBJ2-7; 8 bases map to TRBD2. After removal of 3 bases from V and 3 bases from J, the junction contained 7 bases not matched to a gene. Germline assignment: CDR1 SQVTM and CDR2 ANQGSEA. The length of the CDR3 is 14 residues. The CDR3 DNA reads as TGCAGCGTTGATACTAAGGGACTAGGCTACGAGCAGTACTTC. Translated, it gives CSVDTKGLGYEQYF.

This sequence joins TRBV13 and TRBJ2-7; D possibly corresponds to TRBD1 (5 bases). V was shortened by 3 bases and J by 3 bases, with 12 bases between the two germline ends. CDR3 length equals 14 residues. Germline V CDR1 and CDR2: PRHDT, FYEKMQ (reference sequence). The CDR3 is CASSFQGRSYEQYF. CDR3 DNA sequence: TGTGCCAGCAGCTTCCAGGGTAGGAGCTACGAGCAGTACTTC.